Following are 7 T cell receptor beta chains from one sample sequenced in a study of blood T cell repertoires in COVID-19. Assay used: immunoSEQ multiplex PCR; TCRdb lists only in-frame clones, some missing. The sample records about 170,000 clones, around 86% being singletons. Sequencing input: peripheral blood. The source of these receptors is a man between 60 and 70 years old with COVID-19, enrolled during active disease.

Concerning this clone itself: Other DNA sequences in the sample encode the same CDR3. This rearrangement joins TRBV4-3 to TRBJ1-5, with D possibly matching TRBD1 (5 bases). This CDR3 region has 15 residues. V was shortened by 1 base and J by 1 base, with 8 bases between the two germline ends. CDR1 LGHNA and CDR2 YSLEER come from the germline V gene. The CDR3 spells CASSQGAGSNQPQHF. The DNA for the CDR3 is TGCGCCAGCAGCCAAGGGGCAGGGAGCAATCAGCCCCAGCATTTT.

The genes are TRBV7-2 and TRBJ2-1, with 7 bases that match TRBD2. The CDR3 runs to 16 residues. The germline CDR1 and CDR2 sequences are SGHTA and FQGNSA. V lost 1 base and J lost 4; bases outside the gene matches: 7. The CDR3 DNA sequence: TGTGCCAGCAGCTTAGGGGGGGGAACGGGGTACAATGAGCAGTTCTTC. It translates to CASSLGGGTGYNEQFF.

This clone turned up a few times. CDR3 sequence (DNA): TGTGCCGCCGGGATCGGGAGGTCTGGAAACACCATATATTTT. Residues: CAAGIGRSGNTIYF. The chain uses TRBV19 and TRBJ1-3; D call uncertain. V was shortened by 11 bases and J by 1 base, with 15 bases between the two germline ends. This CDR3 is 14 amino acids long. Germline V gene sequence: CDR1 LNHDA, CDR2 SQIVND (reference sequence).

The chain employs TRBV14 and TRBJ2-2; the D is unclear. Trimming shortened V by 1 base and J by 3 bases, and 9 bases separated the two germline ends. The length of the CDR3 is 15 residues. Germline loops: CDR1 SGHDN, CDR2 FVKESK. CDR3 amino acids: CASSQVISYTGELFF. Here the CDR3 DNA reads TGTGCCAGCAGCCAAGTTATCTCTTACACCGGGGAGCTGTTTTTT.

V and J are TRBV19 and TRBJ2-2, with a weak D call TRBD2 (6 bases). Looked up from germline, CDR1 is LNHDA and CDR2 is SQIVND (reference sequence). V was shortened by 5 bases and J by 6 bases, with 10 bases between the two germline ends. This CDR3 comprises 13 residues. This CDR3 is CASSRGNPGELFF. The CDR3, as DNA: TGTGCCAGTAGTCGCGGGAATCCCGGGGAGCTGTTTTTT.

The count of this clone is one. The genes are TRBV4-3 and TRBJ2-3, with 8 bases aligning to TRBD2. Per the germline V gene, CDR1 is LGHNA and CDR2 is YSLEER. Trimming removed 1 base from V and 3 bases from J; junction bases left unmatched: 6. The CDR3 runs 16 residues. The CDR3 nucleotides read TGCGCCAGCAGCCAAGCTGCTCGCGGGGGGACAGATACGCAGTATTTT. Translation gives CASSQAARGGTDTQYF.

This clone was recorded a few times. The rearrangement links TRBV5-5 to TRBJ2-5; tentative D call: TRBD1 (5 bases). This CDR3 region has 14 residues. Germline V CDR1 and CDR2: SGHKS, YYEKEE (reference sequence). Trimming cost V 1 base and J 1 base, with 8 bases left between them. This CDR3 reads CASSLTGTQETQYF. The CDR3 DNA reads TGTGCCAGCAGCTTGACAGGAACCCAAGAGACCCAGTACTTC. Full variable domain (rest looked up from reference TRBV5-5 and TRBJ2-5): DAGVTQSPTHLIKTRGQQVTLRCSPISGHKSVSWYQQVLGQGPQFIFQYYEKEERGRGNFPDRFSARQFPNYSSELNVNALLLGDSALYLCASSLTGTQETQYFGPGTRLLVL.